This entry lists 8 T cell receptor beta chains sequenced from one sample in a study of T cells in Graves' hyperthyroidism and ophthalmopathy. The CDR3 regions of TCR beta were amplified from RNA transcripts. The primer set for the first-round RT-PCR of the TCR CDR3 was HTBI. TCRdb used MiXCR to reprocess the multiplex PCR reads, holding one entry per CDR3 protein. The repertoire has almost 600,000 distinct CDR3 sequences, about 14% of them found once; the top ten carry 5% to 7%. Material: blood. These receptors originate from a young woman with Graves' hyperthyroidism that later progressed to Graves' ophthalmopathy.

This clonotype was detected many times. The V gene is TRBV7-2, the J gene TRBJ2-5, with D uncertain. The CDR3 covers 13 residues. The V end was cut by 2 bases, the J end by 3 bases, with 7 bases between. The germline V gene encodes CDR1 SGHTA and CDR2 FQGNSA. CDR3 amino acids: CASSLIGKETQYF. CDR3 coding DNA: TGTGCCAGCAGCTTAATAGGAAAAGAGACCCAGTACTTC.

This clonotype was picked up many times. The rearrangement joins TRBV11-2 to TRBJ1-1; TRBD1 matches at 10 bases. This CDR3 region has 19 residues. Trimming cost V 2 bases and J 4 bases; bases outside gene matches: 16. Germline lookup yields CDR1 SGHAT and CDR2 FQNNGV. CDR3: CASSLYVIGDRGLGTEAFF. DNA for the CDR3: TGTGCCAGCAGCTTATACGTGATCGGAGACAGGGGGCTTGGCACTGAAGCTTTCTTT.

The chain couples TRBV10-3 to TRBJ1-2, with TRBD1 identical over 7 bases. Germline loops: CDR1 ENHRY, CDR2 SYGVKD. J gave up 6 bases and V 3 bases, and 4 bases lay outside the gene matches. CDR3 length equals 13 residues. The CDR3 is CAISEQGIDGYTF. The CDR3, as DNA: TGTGCCATCAGTGAACAGGGGATCGATGGCTACACCTTC.

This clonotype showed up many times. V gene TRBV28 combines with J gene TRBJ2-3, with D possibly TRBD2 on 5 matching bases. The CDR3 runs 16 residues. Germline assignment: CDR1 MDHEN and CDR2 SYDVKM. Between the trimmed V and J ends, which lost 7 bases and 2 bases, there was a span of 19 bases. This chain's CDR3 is CASTPKRRSYTDTQYF. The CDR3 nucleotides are TGTGCCAGCACCCCGAAGCGGCGCAGCTACACAGATACGCAGTATTTT.

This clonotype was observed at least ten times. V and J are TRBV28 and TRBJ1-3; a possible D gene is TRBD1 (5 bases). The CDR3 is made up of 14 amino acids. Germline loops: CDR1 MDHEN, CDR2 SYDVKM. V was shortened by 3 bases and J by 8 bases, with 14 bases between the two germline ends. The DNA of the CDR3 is TGTGCCAGCAGTTTCTCCCCCCAGGGATACACCATATATTTT. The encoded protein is CASSFSPQGYTIYF.

CDR3 amino acids: CASSQGRGGSYEQYF. The DNA of the CDR3 is TGCGCCAGCAGCCAAGGTAGGGGCGGGAGCTACGAGCAGTACTTC. V gene TRBV4-1 combines with J gene TRBJ2-7, with 7 bases fitting TRBD2. Germline-derived CDR1 and CDR2 are MGHRA and YSYEKL. Trimming removed 1 base from V and 3 bases from J; junction bases left unmatched: 6. The CDR3 runs to 15 residues.

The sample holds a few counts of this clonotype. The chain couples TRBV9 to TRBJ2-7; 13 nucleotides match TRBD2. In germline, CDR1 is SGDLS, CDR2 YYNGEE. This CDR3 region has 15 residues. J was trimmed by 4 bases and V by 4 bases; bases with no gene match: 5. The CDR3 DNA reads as TGTGCCAGCAGCCGGGGGACTAGCGGGAAGTACGAGCAGTACTTC. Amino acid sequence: CASSRGTSGKYEQYF.

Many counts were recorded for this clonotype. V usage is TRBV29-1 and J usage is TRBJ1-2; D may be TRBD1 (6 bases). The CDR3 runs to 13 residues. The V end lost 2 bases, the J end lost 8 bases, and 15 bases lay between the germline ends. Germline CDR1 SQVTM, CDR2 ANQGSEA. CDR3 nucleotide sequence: TGCAGCGTTGAAATGGTACAGGGAGAGGGCTACACCTTC. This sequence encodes CSVEMVQGEGYTF.